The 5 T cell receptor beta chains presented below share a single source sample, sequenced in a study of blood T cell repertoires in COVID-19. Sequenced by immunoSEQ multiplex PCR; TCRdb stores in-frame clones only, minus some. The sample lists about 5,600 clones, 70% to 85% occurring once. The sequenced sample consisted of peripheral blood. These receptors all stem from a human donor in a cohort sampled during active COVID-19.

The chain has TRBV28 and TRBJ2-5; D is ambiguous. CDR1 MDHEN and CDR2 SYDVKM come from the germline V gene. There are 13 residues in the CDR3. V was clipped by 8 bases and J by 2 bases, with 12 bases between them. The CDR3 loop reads CASWPENQETQYF. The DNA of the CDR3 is TGTGCCAGCTGGCCGGAGAATCAAGAGACCCAGTACTTC.

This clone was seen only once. CDR3 nucleotide sequence: TGTGCCAGTAGTGAGCGGCCGCGGGCCCCTCAAGAGACCCAGTACTTC. It yields the protein CASSERPRAPQETQYF. This chain joins TRBV19 and TRBJ2-5, with a possible D match to TRBD2 (5 bases). This CDR3 has 16 amino acids. CDR1 LNHDA and CDR2 SQIVND come from the germline V gene (reference sequence). V lost 5 bases, J lost 2 bases, and 18 bases lay in between.

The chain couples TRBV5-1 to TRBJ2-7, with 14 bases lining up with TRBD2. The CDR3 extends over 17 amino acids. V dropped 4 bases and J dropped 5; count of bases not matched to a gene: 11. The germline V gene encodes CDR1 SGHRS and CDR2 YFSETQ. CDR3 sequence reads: CASSSQVGLAGGHEQYF. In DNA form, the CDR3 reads TGCGCCAGCAGCAGCCAAGTTGGACTAGCGGGAGGCCACGAGCAGTACTTC.

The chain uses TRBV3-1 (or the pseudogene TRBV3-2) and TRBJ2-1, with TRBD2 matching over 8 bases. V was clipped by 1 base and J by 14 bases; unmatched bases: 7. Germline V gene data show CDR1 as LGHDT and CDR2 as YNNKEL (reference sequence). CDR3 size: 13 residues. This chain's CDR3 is CASSQVRGLEEFF. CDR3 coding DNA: TGTGCCAGCAGCCAAGTGAGGGGACTAGAGGAGTTCTTC.

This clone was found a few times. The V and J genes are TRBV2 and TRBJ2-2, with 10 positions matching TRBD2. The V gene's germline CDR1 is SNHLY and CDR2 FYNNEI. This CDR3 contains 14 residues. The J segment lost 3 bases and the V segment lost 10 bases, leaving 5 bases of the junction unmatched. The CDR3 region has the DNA TGTGCCACCCTAGCGGGAGTTGACACCGGGGAGCTGTTTTTT. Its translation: CATLAGVDTGELFF.